This T cell receptor beta chain was recovered during a study of blood T cell repertoires in COVID-19. Across the study: Sample material is recorded as cDNA or gDNA derived from T cells, B-cell-depleted T cells, or PBMCs.

The CDR3 is made up of 12 amino acids. Trimming took 6 bases from V and 8 from J; bases not matched to a gene: 7. Germline values: CDR1 SQVTM, CDR2 ANQGSEA. As handled by the study authors: Amplifying reference gene primers gave estimates of nucleated cell counts. Measured with immunoSEQ multiplex PCR; TCRdb has only the in-frame clones, and not every one. V, J and clone size derive from that table, while D and trimming were established from the DNA sequence. The sample lists roughly 360,000 clones, approximately 87% occurring once. The chain couples TRBV29-1 to TRBJ1-2; TRBD1 matches at 9 bases. Sequenced sample: PBMCs or T cells enriched from blood (not recorded which). This TCR came from a woman younger than 45 with acute COVID-19. In DNA form, the CDR3 reads TGCAGCGTGCCCGGGACAGGGCGCGGCTACACCTTC. It translates to CSVPGTGRGYTF.